What follows are 7 T cell receptor delta chains derived from one specimen sequenced in a study of gamma delta lymphoproliferative disorders and STAT genes. Genomic DNA from isolated PBMCs served as the sequencing template. TCRdb re-called clones from the multiplex PCR reads via CATT. Of 650 to 900 delta-chain clones detected, around 1.6% appear once; the ten largest clones hold just under 70%. Material for sequencing was blood. Receptor source: a human donor in good health.

Only a few counts were recorded for this clone. This chain joins TRDV2 and TRDJ1, with 7 nucleotides matching TRDD3. In germline, CDR1 is GEAIGNYY, CDR2 EKD. The CDR3 length is 14 residues. J was trimmed by 10 bases and V by 3 bases; bases with no gene match: 13. The CDR3 bases are TGTGCCTGTGACGACCTGGGGGGATCGTTAACACTCATCTTT. Protein product: CACDDLGGSLTLIF.

In this sample, this clone is medium-sized. A far larger clone is only one base removed, so a read error is likely. This chain joins TRDV1 and TRDJ1; the match to TRDD3 covers 7 bases. CDR3 length: 17 amino acids. Germline V gives CDR1 TSWWSYY, CDR2 QGS. The trim removed 0 bases at V and 4 bases at J, leaving 11 bases unmatched. CDR3 loop: CALGELYWGRSIDKLIF. CDR3 in DNA: TGTGCTCTTGGGGAACTATACTGGGGCCGTTCCATCGATAAACTCATCTTT.

In regard to this clone: A read error likely explains this, since a far larger clone differs by one base. The gene calls are TRDV1 and TRDJ1, with 9 bases that match TRDD3. The J gene, missing from TCRdb, was assigned here through DNA to germline matching. CDR1 and CDR2 from the germline V gene are TSWWSYY and QGS. There are 25 residues in the CDR3. J was trimmed by 0 bases and V by 4 bases; bases with no gene match: 33. Written as DNA, the CDR3 is TGTGCTCTTGGGGGCTATTCGTCCGGACCTACGACTGGGGTCACTGGGGGACCAGACACCGATAAACTCATCTTT. Its protein is CALGGYSSGPTTGVTGGPDTDKLIF.

This clone was detected only a few times. J gene TRDJ1 was identified, but the V gene was not called; the table's D call TRDD3 went unverified against the DNA. The CDR3 length is 15 residues. The CDR3 nucleotides read TGTGCCTCCCCTACTGGGGGATACTTGGGCGATAAACTCATCTTT. It translates to CASPTGGYLGDKLIF.

This clone was counted only a few times. A far larger clone is one nucleotide away, so this likely arose from a read error. This sample includes further DNA sequences coding for the same CDR3. J is TRDJ1 and V is TRDV2; 7 nucleotides align to TRDD3. This CDR3 comprises 22 residues. V was pared by 1 base and J by 7 bases, with 32 bases of the junction left unmatched. In germline, CDR1 is GEAIGNYY, CDR2 EKD. CDR3 protein: CACDTLREPSRRVGEWAGKLIF. As DNA, the CDR3 is TGTGCCTGTGACACTCTTCGGGAGCCAAGTCGGCGCGTGGGGGAGTGGGCCGGTAAACTCATCTTT.

As concerns this clone: The mismatch at residue 5 between this DNA's translation and the TCRdb protein of a much larger clone likely reflects a read error; the protein shown is translated from the DNA. The chain employs TRDV2 and TRDJ3, with 12 bases aligning to TRDD3. Germline V gives CDR1 GEAIGNYY, CDR2 EKD. This CDR3 has 20 residues. V shed 2 bases, J shed 4 bases, and the junction held 11 bases outside the gene matches. CDR3 in DNA: TGTGCCTGTGACATGGGCGGGCTGGGGGATACGAAATGGGACACCCGACAGATGTTTTTC. Amino acids: CACDMGGLGDTKWDTRQMFF.

This clone has just a few counts. Germline is not matched at one junction end, which may reflect a read error. This sequence joins TRDV2 and TRDJ1; TRDD3 aligns across 7 bases. Germline CDR1 GEAIGNYY, CDR2 EKD. This CDR3 has 22 amino acids. In DNA, the CDR3 is TGTGCCTGTGACACTCTTCGGGAGCCAAGTCGGCGTGTGGGGGAGTGGGCCAGTAAACTCACCTTT. It specifies CACDTLREPSRRVGEWASKLTF.